The rows below give T cell receptor beta chains drawn from one sample of a study of T cells after yellow fever vaccination. One entry per CDR3 protein, called by TCRdb with MiXCR from the 5' RACE reads. Of 500,000 to 650,000 distinct CDR3 sequences in the sample, 13% were seen once. Source: PBMCs, taken on the day of the yellow fever booster vaccination. These receptors came from a young man who received the YFV17D yellow fever vaccine. CDR3s leave out the opening cysteine and the closing phenylalanine or tryptophan.

v_call: TRBV15; cdr3_length: 10; cdr3_aa: ATSRVSKTQY
v_call: TRBV29-1; cdr3_length: 14; cdr3_aa: SVEDLSGFYDYGYT
v_call: TRBV20-1; cdr3_length: 9; cdr3_aa: SGLGNTEAF
v_call: TRBV7-6; cdr3_length: 16; cdr3_aa: ASSRDLRASSGANVLT
v_call: TRBV5-1; cdr3_length: 11; cdr3_aa: ASSLQDTDTQY
v_call: TRBV20-1; cdr3_length: 13; cdr3_aa: SANSGSVLGNTIY
v_call: TRBV7-2; cdr3_length: 14; cdr3_aa: ASSYQPADSNQPQH
v_call: TRBV19; cdr3_length: 12; cdr3_aa: ATGGPTVGNEQF
v_call: TRBV7-2; cdr3_length: 14; cdr3_aa: ASSSTTGTGGSEQY
v_call: TRBV4-3; cdr3_length: 15; cdr3_aa: ASSQTYMGLGSYEQY
v_call: TRBV20-1; cdr3_length: 11; cdr3_aa: SAKGQYTGELF
v_call: TRBV5-4; cdr3_length: 12; cdr3_aa: ASSPPGTNYEQY
v_call: TRBV12-3/TRBV12-4; cdr3_length: 13; cdr3_aa: ASRPGQVSTDTQY
v_call: TRBV20-1; cdr3_length: 11; cdr3_aa: SAQPGSYNEQF
v_call: TRBV6-5; cdr3_length: 10; cdr3_aa: ASCRVGEKLF
v_call: TRBV10-3; cdr3_length: 12; cdr3_aa: AISEASDYNEQF
v_call: TRBV12-3/TRBV12-4; cdr3_length: 13; cdr3_aa: ATSLGDRNTDTQY
v_call: TRBV7-2; cdr3_length: 11; cdr3_aa: ASSPSGLAGLH
v_call: TRBV14; cdr3_length: 13; cdr3_aa: ASSQSVLSYNEQF
v_call: TRBV7-3; cdr3_length: 14; cdr3_aa: ASSRTGLAGRDTQY
v_call: TRBV5-6; cdr3_length: 11; cdr3_aa: ASSLGTGREQF
v_call: TRBV7-2; cdr3_length: 11; cdr3_aa: AQWGKDVAGYT
v_call: TRBV29-1; cdr3_length: 12; cdr3_aa: SVREGFSDSPLH
v_call: TRBV3-1; cdr3_length: 16; cdr3_aa: ASSISLTRVLSYNEQF
v_call: TRBV15; cdr3_length: 14; cdr3_aa: ATSSRLAGGYNEQF
v_call: TRBV9; cdr3_length: 13; cdr3_aa: ASSARQGGGETQY
v_call: TRBV25-1; cdr3_length: 13; cdr3_aa: ATQGGHLDTGELF
v_call: TRBV7-2; cdr3_length: 14; cdr3_aa: ASSLEASTRADTQY
v_call: TRBV14; cdr3_length: 15; cdr3_aa: ASSPGEVISTNEKLF
v_call: TRBV7-9; cdr3_length: 12; cdr3_aa: ASSPRASGNEQF
v_call: TRBV6-5; cdr3_length: 12; cdr3_aa: ASSYLQPNSPLH
v_call: TRBV7-6; cdr3_length: 13; cdr3_aa: ASSASYTSTDTQY
v_call: TRBV3-1; cdr3_length: 11; cdr3_aa: ASSQAYYTEAF
v_call: TRBV7-2; cdr3_length: 14; cdr3_aa: ASSLAYLAGQETQY
v_call: TRBV15; cdr3_length: 13; cdr3_aa: ATSPVGRMNTEAF
v_call: TRBV10-3; cdr3_length: 13; cdr3_aa: ASSVGSTLPDTQY
v_call: TRBV5-1; cdr3_length: 12; cdr3_aa: ASSLEAAPYEQY
v_call: TRBV6-5; cdr3_length: 14; cdr3_aa: ASSYETGGAVDGYT
v_call: TRBV27; cdr3_length: 14; cdr3_aa: ASRELGTVSSYEQY
v_call: TRBV7-2; cdr3_length: 11; cdr3_aa: ASSFPGADTQY
v_call: TRBV30; cdr3_length: 11; cdr3_aa: AWSRQGLDTQY
v_call: TRBV20-1; cdr3_length: 11; cdr3_aa: STGTTNTGELF
v_call: TRBV7-6; cdr3_length: 12; cdr3_aa: ASSSGGLYPPEY
v_call: TRBV6-4; cdr3_length: 17; cdr3_aa: ASSGSRTSGSGGFGELF
v_call: TRBV11-2; cdr3_length: 13; cdr3_aa: ASSPASGRLYEQY
v_call: TRBV29-1; cdr3_length: 14; cdr3_aa: SVLVLAGRAHREQY
v_call: TRBV3-1; cdr3_length: 14; cdr3_aa: ASSQDRDFGSYEQY
v_call: TRBV19; cdr3_length: 15; cdr3_aa: ASCAGTRTAGANVLT